These T cell receptor beta chains were read from a single sample in a study of CD8+ T cells in alopecia areata. Generated by immunoSEQ multiplex PCR, the TCRdb table keeps only in-frame clones and is missing some. The top ten hold just over 5.5% of the sample, which has about 82,000 clones, approximately 50% seen once. Input material: NKG2D-high CD8+ T cells sorted from blood. These receptors all stem from a human donor with alopecia areata. Each CDR3 is given with its conserved first and last residue. A D gene is named only where the DNA matches it firmly. Not every row has a clone size; where given, it reads once, few, many or a size class.

TRBJ1-1 | TRBD1 | TRBV7-9 | . | CASSFTDRVDAEAFF | TGTGCCAGCAGCTTTACAGACAGGGTGGATGCTGAAGCTTTCTTT
TRBJ1-1 | . | TRBV2 | once | CASRGTGNTEAFF | TGTGCCAGCAGGGGGACGGGGAACACTGAAGCTTTCTTT
TRBJ2-3 | . | TRBV30 | . | CAWTTVSTDTQYF | TGTGCCTGGACGACAGTTAGCACAGATACGCAGTATTTT
TRBJ2-1 | TRBD1 | TRBV29-1 | . | CSAFTGTGRHEQFF | TGCAGCGCCTTTACCGGGACAGGGAGGCATGAGCAGTTCTTC
TRBJ1-4 | . | TRBV4-1 | . | CASSQSSGMPPGKLFF | TGCGCCAGCAGCCAGTCCTCAGGGATGCCCCCCGGAAAACTGTTTTTT
TRBJ1-2 | TRBD1 | TRBV29-1 | . | CSVLTGRDYGYTF | TGCAGCGTTTTGACAGGGAGGGACTATGGCTACACCTTC
TRBJ2-1 | . | TRBV7-2 | . | CASSLAVDFGYEQFF | TGTGCCAGCAGCTTAGCGGTGGACTTTGGGTATGAGCAGTTCTTC
TRBJ2-5 | . | TRBV4-1 | . | CASSQVDQETQYF | TGCGCCAGCAGCCAAGTCGATCAAGAGACCCAGTACTTC
TRBJ2-3 | . | TRBV29-1 | few | CSVDGSSSTDTQYF | TGCAGCGTTGATGGCAGTTCTTCCACAGATACGCAGTATTTT
TRBJ1-2 | TRBD1 | TRBV28 | once | CASSLFRTGGYGYTF | TGTGCCAGCAGTTTATTCAGGACAGGCGGGTATGGCTACACCTTC
TRBJ2-1 | . | TRBV7-9 | . | CASDNYNEQFF | TGTGCCAGCGATAATTACAATGAGCAGTTCTTC
TRBJ1-5 | . | TRBV10-2 | few | CASSQERSNQPQHF | TGCGCCAGCAGTCAGGAGAGAAGCAATCAGCCCCAGCATTTT
TRBJ1-1 | TRBD1 | TRBV28 | few | CASSTTGEAFF | TGTGCCAGCAGTACGACAGGGGAAGCTTTCTTT
TRBJ2-3 | . | TRBV30 | . | CAWSVAQSTDTQYF | TGTGCCTGGAGTGTTGCACAGAGCACAGATACGCAGTATTTT
TRBJ2-7 | . | TRBV29-1 | . | CSADWGPRGEQYF | TGCAGCGCCGACTGGGGGCCCCGGGGGGAGCAGTACTTC
TRBJ2-5 | . | TRBV25-1 | . | CASSVTEETQYF | TGTGCCAGCAGTGTCACGGAAGAGACCCAGTACTTC
TRBJ1-3 | . | TRBV29-1 | . | CSVEQGTGNTIYF | TGCAGCGTTGAACAGGGGACAGGAAACACCATATATTTT
TRBJ2-1 | . | TRBV7-2 | . | CASSLEAKPFDEQFF | TGTGCCAGCAGCTTAGAGGCTAAACCGTTCGATGAGCAGTTCTTC
TRBJ2-5 | . | TRBV5-1 | . | CATPKVGSQETQYF | TGCGCCACCCCAAAGGTTGGCAGCCAAGAGACCCAGTACTTC
TRBJ1-1 | . | TRBV30 | . | CAWSVATEEAFF | TGTGCCTGGAGTGTTGCTACCGAGGAAGCTTTCTTT
TRBJ2-1 | TRBD2 | TRBV29-1 | once | CSVVAPASGIYNEQFF | TGCAGCGTTGTCGCTCCGGCTAGCGGGATCTACAATGAGCAGTTCTTC
TRBJ2-3 | . | TRBV2 | . | CASSTWGSGTDTQYF | TGTGCCAGCAGTACTTGGGGGTCGGGCACAGATACGCAGTATTTT
TRBJ1-2 | TRBD1 | TRBV29-1 | few | CSVPTGFNYGYTF | TGCAGCGTGCCGACAGGGTTTAACTATGGCTACACCTTC